This entry describes one TCR beta chain. Its antigen is unidentified. This record belongs to a study of cytomegalovirus exposure and HLA in healthy donors. Turning to the study itself: Membership in the Caucasian-associated ancestry cluster was found for 81% of almost 400 genotyped donors. The study's findings and limits: In all likelihood, a cluster of highly shared sequence variants was a sequencing artifact. The authors later linked a missense DCLRE1C variant to TCR beta V- and J-gene trimming.

V was pared by 2 bases and J by 1 base, with 11 bases between. Germline V gene lookup returns CDR1 KGHSH and CDR2 LQKENI. The CDR3 loop spans 15 amino acids. The primer mix had 60 Vbeta and 13 Jbeta primers. Sequencing was performed with immunoSEQ multiplex PCR; in TCRdb, only in-frame clones are kept and a portion is missing. The table shows about 160,000 clones, with roughly 80% occurring only once. This sequence was found in a man in his fifties or sixties in good health and CMV-seropositive. The chain has TRBV18 and TRBJ1-2; D is undetermined. What was sequenced was PBMCs. Here the CDR3 reads CASSPEGRYNYGYTF. The CDR3 DNA reads TGTGCCAGCTCACCAGAGGGCAGGTATAACTATGGCTACACCTTC.